This T cell receptor beta chain derives from a study of blood T cells in healthy people across ages. About this clonotype: The antigen is not known.

Using a J-beta primer mix together with a sample-barcoded 5' primer, a second PCR was run for about 6 to 11 cycles. TCRdb redid the calling of the 5' RACE reads with MiXCR, one entry per CDR3 protein. Of roughly 1,500,000 distinct CDR3 sequences listed, almost 35% are singletons. Findings of the study overall: The study found more naive CD4+ cells and higher diversity in long-lived than aged donors.

The length of the CDR3 is 17 residues. Between the trimmed V and J ends, which lost 4 bases and 6 bases, there was a span of 25 bases. Germline CDR1 and CDR2: SQVTM and ANQGSEA. The rearrangement joins TRBV29-1 to TRBJ2-1; D is possibly TRBD2 (7 bases). This receptor was obtained from a woman between 25 and 40 years old in good health. The material sequenced was blood. CDR3 coding DNA: TGCAGCGTTGGAGGGGGGGCGGGAGAGGGGAATACCAATGAGCAGTTCTTC. Translated: CSVGGGAGEGNTNEQFF.